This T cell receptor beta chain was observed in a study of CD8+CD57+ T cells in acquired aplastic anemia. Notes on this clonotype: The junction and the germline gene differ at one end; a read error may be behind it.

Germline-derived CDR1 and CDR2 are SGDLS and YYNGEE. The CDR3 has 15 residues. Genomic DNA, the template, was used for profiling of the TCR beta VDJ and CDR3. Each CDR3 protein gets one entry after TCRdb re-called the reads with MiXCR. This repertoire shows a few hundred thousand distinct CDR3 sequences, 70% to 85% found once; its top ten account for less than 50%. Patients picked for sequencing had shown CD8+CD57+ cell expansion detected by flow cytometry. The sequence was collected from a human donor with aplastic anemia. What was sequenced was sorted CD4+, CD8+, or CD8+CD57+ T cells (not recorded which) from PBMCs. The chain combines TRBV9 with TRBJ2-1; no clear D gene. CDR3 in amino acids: CASGVYQNSQYVEFF. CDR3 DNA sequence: TGTGCCAGCGGCGTATACCAGAACTCCCAGTATGTCGAGTTCTTC. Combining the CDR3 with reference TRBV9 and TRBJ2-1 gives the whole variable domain DSGVTQTPKHLITATGQRVTLRCSPRSGDLSVYWYQQSLDQGLQFLIQYYNGEERAKGNILERFSAQQFPDLHSELNLSSLELGDSALYFCASGVYQNSQYVEFFGPGTRLTVL.